This TCR beta chain stems from a study of graft-versus-host responses after intestinal transplantation. Germline loops: CDR1 WSHSY, CDR2 SAAADI. There are 18 residues in the CDR3. Losses at the gene ends were 0 bases for V and 1 base for J; bases not matched to a gene: 4. Note on this clone: Its target is not known.

Generated by immunoSEQ multiplex PCR, the TCRdb table keeps only in-frame clones and is missing some. The profile shows about 100,000 clones, more than 75% of them singletons. This sequence was found in a human donor who was the organ donor for an intestinal transplant. This chain connects TRBV10-2 to TRBJ2-7; the match to TRBD2 covers 15 bases. Here the sequenced sample was unstimulated CD4+ T cells sorted from spleen or lymph node cells, taken before transplant. The CDR3 reads CASSESKGLAGGSYEQYF. The CDR3 coding sequence is TGCGCCAGCAGTGAGTCTAAGGGACTAGCGGGGGGTTCCTACGAGCAGTACTTC.